These T cell receptor beta chains were read from a single sample in a study of Graves' ophthalmopathy and Graves' hyperthyroidism. A single record per CDR3 protein comes from TCRdb applying MiXCR to the multiplex PCR reads. Of a few hundred thousand distinct CDR3 sequences listed, approximately 15% are singletons. Sequenced sample: peripheral blood. All receptors derive from a woman aged 18-30 years with stable Graves' hyperthyroidism. Both conserved end residues are part of each CDR3. The D gene is left open where the match is weak. Where a row states a size, it is once, few, many or the class of an expanded clone; other rows omit it.

CDR3 protein: CASSQVAGSQETQYF; CDR3 DNA: TGCGCCAGCAGCCAAGTAGCGGGCTCACAAGAGACCCAGTACTTC; J gene: TRBJ2-5; V gene: TRBV4-1; clone size: few; D gene: TRBD2
CDR3 protein: CASSPQNGNYGYTF; CDR3 DNA: TGTGCCAGCTCACCACAAAACGGAAACTATGGCTACACCTTC; J gene: TRBJ1-2; V gene: TRBV18; clone size: many; D gene: -
CDR3 protein: CASSLALAGGTGELFF; CDR3 DNA: TGTGCCAGCAGTTTAGCGCTAGCGGGCGGAACCGGGGAGCTGTTTTTT; J gene: TRBJ2-2; V gene: TRBV12-3/TRBV12-4; clone size: many; D gene: TRBD2
CDR3 protein: CASSQLPRTPLHF; CDR3 DNA: TGTGCCAGCAGCCAATTACCACGGACACCCCTCCACTTT; J gene: TRBJ1-6; V gene: TRBV3-1; clone size: few; D gene: -
CDR3 protein: CASLRGQGSPTTYEQYF; CDR3 DNA: TGTGCCAGCCTCCGGGGACAGGGGTCCCCCACCACCTACGAGCAGTACTTC; J gene: TRBJ2-7; V gene: TRBV2; clone size: many; D gene: TRBD1
CDR3 protein: CAISESGTAPSGGYTF; CDR3 DNA: TGTGCCATCAGTGAGTCGGGGACAGCGCCCAGTGGTGGCTACACCTTC; J gene: TRBJ1-2; V gene: TRBV10-3; clone size: many; D gene: TRBD1
CDR3 protein: CSATEEIGGYYGYTF; CDR3 DNA: TGCAGTGCTACCGAGGAGATCGGGGGCTACTATGGCTACACCTTC; J gene: TRBJ1-2; V gene: TRBV20-1; clone size: many; D gene: -
CDR3 protein: CASSSKDRGPANYGYTF; CDR3 DNA: TGTGCCAGCAGCTCGAAGGACAGGGGACCTGCTAACTATGGCTACACCTTC; J gene: TRBJ1-2; V gene: TRBV7-3; clone size: many; D gene: TRBD1
CDR3 protein: CASSLGRDSSYEQYF; CDR3 DNA: TGCGCCAGCAGCTTGGGCCGGGATAGCTCCTACGAGCAGTACTTC; J gene: TRBJ2-7; V gene: TRBV5-1; clone size: many; D gene: -
CDR3 protein: CASSSTTGATGELFF; CDR3 DNA: TGCGCCAGCAGCTCTACGACAGGGGCCACCGGGGAGCTGTTTTTT; J gene: TRBJ2-2; V gene: TRBV5-1; clone size: -; D gene: TRBD1
CDR3 protein: CASSTPGQGTLRGYTF; CDR3 DNA: TGTGCCAGCAGTACCCCGGGACAGGGAACATTACGCGGCTACACCTTC; J gene: TRBJ1-2; V gene: TRBV6-1; clone size: once; D gene: TRBD1
CDR3 protein: CASIFNPHLHPYEQYF; CDR3 DNA: TGTGCCAGCATTTTTAATCCCCACCTTCACCCCTACGAGCAGTACTTC; J gene: TRBJ2-7; V gene: TRBV6-5; clone size: -; D gene: -
CDR3 protein: CSVELAGKGYGYTF; CDR3 DNA: TGCAGCGTTGAATTGGCAGGCAAAGGGTATGGCTACACCTTC; J gene: TRBJ1-2; V gene: TRBV29-1; clone size: many; D gene: -
CDR3 protein: CASSLGHTEAFF; CDR3 DNA: TGTGCCAGCAGTTTGGGTCACACTGAAGCTTTCTTT; J gene: TRBJ1-1; V gene: TRBV12-3/TRBV12-4; clone size: many; D gene: -
CDR3 protein: CASSSTSLTGELFF; CDR3 DNA: TGTGCCAGCAGCTCAACTAGTCTCACCGGGGAGCTGTTTTTT; J gene: TRBJ2-2; V gene: TRBV7-2; clone size: many; D gene: -
CDR3 protein: CSARGTGGFFHEQYF; CDR3 DNA: TGCAGTGCTAGGGGGACAGGGGGCTTTTTCCACGAGCAGTACTTC; J gene: TRBJ2-7; V gene: TRBV20-1; clone size: many; D gene: TRBD1
CDR3 protein: CASGSLRSSYEQYF; CDR3 DNA: TGTGCCAGCGGCTCACTTAGGAGCTCCTACGAGCAGTACTTC; J gene: TRBJ2-7; V gene: TRBV12-3/TRBV12-4; clone size: many; D gene: -
CDR3 protein: CASSIKGWVNTEAFF; CDR3 DNA: TGTGCCAGTAGTATAAAAGGTTGGGTGAACACTGAAGCTTTCTTT; J gene: TRBJ1-1; V gene: TRBV19; clone size: many; D gene: -
CDR3 protein: CASSAGQGSGANVLTF; CDR3 DNA: TGCGCCAGCAGCGCCGGACAGGGGTCTGGTGCCAACGTCCTGACTTTC; J gene: TRBJ2-6; V gene: TRBV5-1; clone size: many; D gene: TRBD1
CDR3 protein: CASGLPPGNTGELFF; CDR3 DNA: TGTGCTAGTGGTTTGCCTCCAGGGAACACCGGGGAGCTGTTTTTT; J gene: TRBJ2-2; V gene: TRBV12-5; clone size: many; D gene: -
CDR3 protein: CASSSHRGRIYGYTF; CDR3 DNA: TGTGCCAGCAGCTCCCACAGGGGGCGGATCTATGGCTACACCTTC; J gene: TRBJ1-2; V gene: TRBV7-9; clone size: few; D gene: TRBD1
CDR3 protein: CASSLGLGAVGYTF; CDR3 DNA: TGTGCCAGCAGCTTAGGTCTGGGGGCAGTAGGCTACACCTTC; J gene: TRBJ1-2; V gene: TRBV7-2; clone size: many; D gene: -
CDR3 protein: CASSQQMNGYTF; CDR3 DNA: TGTGCCAGCAGTCAACAGATGAATGGCTACACCTTC; J gene: TRBJ1-2; V gene: TRBV12-3/TRBV12-4; clone size: many; D gene: -
CDR3 protein: CASSYSWRKGGTYEQYF; CDR3 DNA: TGTGCCAGCAGTTACTCGTGGAGAAAAGGGGGGACCTACGAGCAGTACTTC; J gene: TRBJ2-7; V gene: TRBV6-2/TRBV6-3; clone size: -; D gene: -
CDR3 protein: CASRELSGNTIYF; CDR3 DNA: TGTGCCAGCAGGGAGCTCTCTGGAAACACCATATATTTT; J gene: TRBJ1-3; V gene: TRBV6-2/TRBV6-3; clone size: many; D gene: -
CDR3 protein: CSVVQDGTYEQYF; CDR3 DNA: TGCAGTGTAGTTCAGGACGGGACCTACGAGCAGTACTTC; J gene: TRBJ2-7; V gene: TRBV20-1; clone size: many; D gene: -
CDR3 protein: CACAPGQGVYEQYF; CDR3 DNA: TGTGCCTGTGCTCCGGGACAGGGCGTCTACGAGCAGTACTTC; J gene: TRBJ2-7; V gene: TRBV27; clone size: -; D gene: TRBD1
CDR3 protein: CASSLIPLDRGGSEAFF; CDR3 DNA: TGCGCCAGCAGCTTGATTCCCCTCGACAGGGGAGGATCTGAAGCTTTCTTT; J gene: TRBJ1-1; V gene: TRBV5-1; clone size: many; D gene: TRBD1
CDR3 protein: CASSLVGPRNTEAFF; CDR3 DNA: TGCGCCAGCAGCTTGGTGGGACCTCGGAACACTGAAGCTTTCTTT; J gene: TRBJ1-1; V gene: TRBV5-1; clone size: few; D gene: -
CDR3 protein: CASSDNPTRMNTEAFF; CDR3 DNA: TGTGCCAGTAGTGATAACCCGACACGTATGAACACTGAAGCTTTCTTT; J gene: TRBJ1-1; V gene: TRBV19; clone size: many; D gene: -
CDR3 protein: CASSGHSGANVLTF; CDR3 DNA: TGTGCCAGCAGCGGGCACTCTGGGGCCAACGTCCTGACTTTC; J gene: TRBJ2-6; V gene: TRBV11-3; clone size: many; D gene: -
CDR3 protein: CASRIRGNSNQPQHF; CDR3 DNA: TGTGCCAGTAGGATTCGGGGCAATAGCAATCAGCCCCAGCATTTT; J gene: TRBJ1-5; V gene: TRBV19; clone size: many; D gene: -
CDR3 protein: CASSQGQGAQHF; CDR3 DNA: TGTGCCAGCAGCCAGGGACAGGGGGCCCAGCATTTT; J gene: TRBJ1-5; V gene: TRBV12-3/TRBV12-4; clone size: many; D gene: TRBD1
CDR3 protein: CASSLGRFGTAVAKNIQYF; CDR3 DNA: TGTGCCAGCAGCTTAGGGCGTTTCGGGACAGCAGTAGCCAAAAACATTCAGTACTTC; J gene: TRBJ2-4; V gene: TRBV7-2; clone size: many; D gene: TRBD1
CDR3 protein: CSAPDRASNQPQHF; CDR3 DNA: TGCAGTGCCCCGGACCGAGCGAGCAATCAGCCCCAGCATTTT; J gene: TRBJ1-5; V gene: TRBV20-1; clone size: many; D gene: -
CDR3 protein: CASRTPGQGGYGYTF; CDR3 DNA: TGTGCCAGCAGAACGCCCGGACAGGGAGGCTATGGCTACACCTTC; J gene: TRBJ1-2; V gene: TRBV12-3/TRBV12-4; clone size: many; D gene: TRBD1
CDR3 protein: CASSFVGAGANVLTF; CDR3 DNA: TGTGCCAGCAGTTTTGTTGGGGCTGGGGCCAACGTCCTGACTTTC; J gene: TRBJ2-6; V gene: TRBV12-3/TRBV12-4; clone size: many; D gene: -
CDR3 protein: CASSHRTGHGKQYF; CDR3 DNA: TGTGCCAGCAGCCACCGTACGGGACATGGGAAGCAGTACTTC; J gene: TRBJ2-7; V gene: TRBV3-1; clone size: -; D gene: -
CDR3 protein: CSVQQGLNTEACF; CDR3 DNA: TGCAGCGTGCAACAGGGGCTGAACACTGAAGCTTGCTTT; J gene: TRBJ1-1; V gene: TRBV29-1; clone size: few; D gene: TRBD1
CDR3 protein: CASSFPRVPYGYTF; CDR3 DNA: TGTGCCAGCAGTTTCCCCAGGGTACCCTATGGCTACACCTTC; J gene: TRBJ1-2; V gene: TRBV12-3/TRBV12-4; clone size: many; D gene: -
CDR3 protein: CASSLGQGYRSPLHF; CDR3 DNA: TGTGCCAGCAGTCTGGGACAGGGTTATAGGTCACCCCTCCACTTT; J gene: TRBJ1-6; V gene: TRBV6-1; clone size: many; D gene: TRBD1
CDR3 protein: CASSERTGNSPLHF; CDR3 DNA: TGTGCCAGCAGCGAACGGACAGGGAATTCACCCCTCCACTTT; J gene: TRBJ1-6; V gene: TRBV14; clone size: many; D gene: TRBD1
CDR3 protein: CASSQDPSGGYEQYF; CDR3 DNA: TGTGCCAGCAGCCAAGATCCCAGCGGGGGTTACGAGCAGTACTTC; J gene: TRBJ2-7; V gene: TRBV3-1; clone size: many; D gene: TRBD2
CDR3 protein: CASSYGGSEAFF; CDR3 DNA: TGTGCCAGCAGTTACGGGGGCTCTGAAGCTTTCTTT; J gene: TRBJ1-1; V gene: TRBV6-5; clone size: many; D gene: -
CDR3 protein: CASSPGTGGAYQPQHF; CDR3 DNA: TGTGCCAGCAGCCCCGGGACAGGGGGCGCATATCAGCCCCAGCATTTT; J gene: TRBJ1-5; V gene: TRBV7-6; clone size: many; D gene: TRBD1
CDR3 protein: CASSLAGRGEETQYF; CDR3 DNA: TGTGCCAGCAGCTTAGCTGGGCGAGGGGAAGAGACCCAGTACTTC; J gene: TRBJ2-5; V gene: TRBV7-2; clone size: many; D gene: -
CDR3 protein: CASSSVGSNTEAFF; CDR3 DNA: TGTGCCAGCAGTTCCGTGGGTAGTAACACTGAAGCTTTCTTT; J gene: TRBJ1-1; V gene: TRBV6-5; clone size: many; D gene: -
CDR3 protein: CSASSTQETQYF; CDR3 DNA: TGCAGTGCTAGCTCCACCCAAGAGACCCAGTACTTC; J gene: TRBJ2-5; V gene: TRBV20-1; clone size: many; D gene: -
CDR3 protein: CASRTSTEDGYTF; CDR3 DNA: TGTGCCAGCCGTACTTCGACAGAAGATGGCTACACCTTC; J gene: TRBJ1-2; V gene: TRBV12-3/TRBV12-4; clone size: many; D gene: -
CDR3 protein: CASSSTGQGAFF; CDR3 DNA: TGTGCCAGCTCATCCACTGGACAGGGAGCTTTCTTT; J gene: TRBJ1-1; V gene: TRBV18; clone size: many; D gene: TRBD1
CDR3 protein: CASSLVMSGYTF; CDR3 DNA: TGTGCCAGCAGCTTAGTAATGAGTGGCTACACCTTC; J gene: TRBJ1-2; V gene: TRBV7-2; clone size: few; D gene: -
CDR3 protein: CASSPPGSNQPQHF; CDR3 DNA: TGTGCCAGCTCACCACCGGGTAGCAATCAGCCCCAGCATTTT; J gene: TRBJ1-5; V gene: TRBV18; clone size: many; D gene: -
CDR3 protein: CASSDGLVQETQYF; CDR3 DNA: TGTGCCAGCAGTGATGGACTGGTCCAAGAGACCCAGTACTTC; J gene: TRBJ2-5; V gene: TRBV6-1; clone size: few; D gene: -
CDR3 protein: CASSPQRGPYEQYF; CDR3 DNA: TGTGCCAGCAGCCCGCAGCGGGGGCCCTACGAGCAGTACTTC; J gene: TRBJ2-7; V gene: TRBV11-1; clone size: many; D gene: TRBD2